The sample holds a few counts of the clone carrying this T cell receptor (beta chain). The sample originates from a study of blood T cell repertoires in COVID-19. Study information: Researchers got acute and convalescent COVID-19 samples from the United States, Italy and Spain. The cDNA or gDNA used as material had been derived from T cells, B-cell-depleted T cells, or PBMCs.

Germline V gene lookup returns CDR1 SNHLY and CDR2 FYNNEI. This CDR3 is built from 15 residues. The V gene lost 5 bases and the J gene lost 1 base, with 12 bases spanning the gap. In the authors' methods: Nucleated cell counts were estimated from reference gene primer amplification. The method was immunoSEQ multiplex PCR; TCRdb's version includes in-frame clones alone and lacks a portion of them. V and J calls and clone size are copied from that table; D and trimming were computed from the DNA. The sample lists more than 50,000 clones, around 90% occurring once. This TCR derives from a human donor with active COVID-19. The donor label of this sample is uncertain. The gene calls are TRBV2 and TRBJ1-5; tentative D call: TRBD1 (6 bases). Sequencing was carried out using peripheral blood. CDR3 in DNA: TGTGCCAGCAGTCGGGACAAGGGCAGCAATCAGCCCCAGCATTTT. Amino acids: CASSRDKGSNQPQHF.